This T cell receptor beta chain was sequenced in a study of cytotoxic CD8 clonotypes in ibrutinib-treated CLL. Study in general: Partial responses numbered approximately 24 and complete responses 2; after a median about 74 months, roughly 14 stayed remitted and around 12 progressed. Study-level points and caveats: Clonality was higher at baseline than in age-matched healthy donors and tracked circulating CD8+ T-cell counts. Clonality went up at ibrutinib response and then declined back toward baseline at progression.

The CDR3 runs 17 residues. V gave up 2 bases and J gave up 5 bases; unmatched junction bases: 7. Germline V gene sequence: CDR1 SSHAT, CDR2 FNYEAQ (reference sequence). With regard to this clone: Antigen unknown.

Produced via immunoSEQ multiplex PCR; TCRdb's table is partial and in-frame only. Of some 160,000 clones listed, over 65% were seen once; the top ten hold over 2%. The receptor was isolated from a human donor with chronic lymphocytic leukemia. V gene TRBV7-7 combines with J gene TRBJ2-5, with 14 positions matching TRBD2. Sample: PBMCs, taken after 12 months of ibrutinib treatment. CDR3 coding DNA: TGTGCCAGCAGCTTACGGACTAGCGGGGGGCCGCTGGAGACCCAGTACTTC. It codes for CASSLRTSGGPLETQYF.